This record concerns one T cell receptor beta chain sequence. Its antigen is not identified. Primers: 60 Vbeta forward and 13 Jbeta reverse. Assay used: immunoSEQ multiplex PCR; TCRdb lists only in-frame clones, some missing. This table holds roughly 110,000 clones, around 80% found once. Trimming cost V 1 base and J 6 bases, with 15 bases left between them. Germline CDR1 reads SEHNR; CDR2 reads FQNEAQ (reference sequence). The CDR3 length is 15 residues. This sample stems from a study of cytomegalovirus exposure and HLA in healthy donors. General study results and limits: What a later analysis reportedly showed was that an Asian-associated ancestry cluster had fewer N-insertions than the approximately 700-donor mean. It was taken for granted in presence/absence analyses that sequencing depth across donors was roughly uniform. For most TCR sequences rarity was the rule, although some public TCRs occurred in many donors.

The study sampled nominally healthy donors, though unrecorded immune exposures were likely. The gene calls are TRBV7-9 and TRBJ1-2; D is possibly TRBD1 (5 bases). The sequenced material came from PBMCs. The origin of this receptor is a female donor in good health and CMV-seronegative. The CDR3 spells CASSLGGGLVDGYTF. In DNA form, the CDR3 reads TGTGCCAGCAGCTTAGGGGGGGGGTTAGTGGATGGCTACACCTTC. The full variable domain, in which reference TRBV7-9 and TRBJ1-2 provide the parts outside the CDR3, is DTGVSQNPRHKITKRGQNVTFRCDPISEHNRLYWYRQTLGQGPEFLTYFQNEAQLEKSRLLSDRFSAERPKGSFSTLEIQRTEQGDSAMYLCASSLGGGLVDGYTFGSGTRLTVV.